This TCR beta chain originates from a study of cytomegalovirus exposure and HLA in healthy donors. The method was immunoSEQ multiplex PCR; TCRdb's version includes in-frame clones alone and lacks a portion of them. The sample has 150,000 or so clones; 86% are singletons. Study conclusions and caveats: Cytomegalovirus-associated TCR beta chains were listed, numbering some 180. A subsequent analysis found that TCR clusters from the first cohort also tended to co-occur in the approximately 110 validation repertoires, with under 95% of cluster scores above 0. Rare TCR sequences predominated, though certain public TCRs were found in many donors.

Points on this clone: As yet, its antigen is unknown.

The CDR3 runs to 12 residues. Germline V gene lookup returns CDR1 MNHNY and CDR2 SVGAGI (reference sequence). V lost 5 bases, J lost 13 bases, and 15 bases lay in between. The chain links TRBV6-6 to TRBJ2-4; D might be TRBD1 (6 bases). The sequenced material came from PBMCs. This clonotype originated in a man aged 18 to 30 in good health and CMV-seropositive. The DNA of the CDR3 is TGTGCCAGCAGTCACCAACAGGGTCAGCAGTACTTC. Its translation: CASSHQQGQQYF.